This T cell receptor beta chain derives from a study of cytomegalovirus exposure and HLA in healthy donors. Whole-study results and caveats: A missense DCLRE1C variant was associated with V- and J-gene trimming of TCR beta chains in a later analysis, and an independent cohort replicated the association. Researchers counted 150 to 200 TCR beta chains as cytomegalovirus-associated. Follow-up analysis found HLA locus-dependent TCR association rates, highest for DRB1 and lowest for HLA-C.

Donors sampled were nominally healthy, though unrecorded immune exposures were likely. This clone was detected once. Antigen specificity is unknown. Amplification used 60 Vbeta primers and 13 Jbeta primers. The table came from immunoSEQ multiplex PCR; TCRdb's copy has only in-frame clones and leaves some out. The sample yields 70,000 or so clones, roughly 66% seen once. Trimming shortened V by 9 bases and J by 1 base, and 25 bases separated the two germline ends. The CDR3 length is 18 residues. This TCR came from a woman in her forties or fifties in good health and CMV-seronegative. The chain has TRBV23-1 and TRBJ1-5, with a weak D call TRBD1 (5 bases). TRBV23-1 is treated as an ORF (open reading frame) with a function not yet certain. The sample was PBMCs. The CDR3 region is CARNRLDTLHGSNQPQHF. The CDR3 nucleotides are TGCGCCAGGAATCGACTGGACACCCTCCACGGGAGCAATCAGCCCCAGCATTTT.